A single sample is the source of the 32 T cell receptor beta chains below, sequenced in a study of blood T cell repertoires in COVID-19. Assay used: immunoSEQ multiplex PCR; TCRdb lists only in-frame clones, some missing. The sample lists 130,000 or so clones; about 89% were seen once. The sequenced material came from peripheral blood. These receptors all come from a man aged 50-59 years with active or convalescent COVID-19.

Concerning this clone: Additional DNA sequences in this sample encode the identical CDR3. The genes are TRBV3-1 (or the pseudogene TRBV3-2) and TRBJ2-7; possible D gene TRBD1, 5 bases. The germline CDR1 and CDR2 sequences are LGHDT and YNNKEL (reference sequence). V was pared by 3 bases and J by 2 bases, with 17 bases between. The CDR3 has 16 residues. CDR3 region: CASSHQSVTGTYEQYF. The DNA for the CDR3 is TGTGCCAGCAGCCATCAGTCAGTAACAGGAACCTACGAGCAGTACTTC.

This sequence joins TRBV9 and TRBJ2-5; 10 bases align to TRBD2. In germline, CDR1 is SGDLS, CDR2 YYNGEE. Losses at the gene ends were 0 bases for V and 4 bases for J; bases not matched to a gene: 6. The CDR3 sequence is 16 residues long. The CDR3 sequence: CASSVGASGSGETQYF. DNA for the CDR3: TGTGCCAGCAGCGTAGGGGCTAGCGGGAGTGGAGAGACCCAGTACTTC.

The genes are TRBV5-1 and TRBJ2-7; possible D gene TRBD1, 6 bases. Germline CDR1 is SGHRS and CDR2 is YFSETQ. V lost 5 bases and J lost 3, with 15 bases in between. The CDR3 is made up of 14 amino acids. The CDR3 reads CASSFNRAFYEQYF. Here the CDR3 DNA reads TGCGCCAGCAGTTTCAACAGGGCTTTCTACGAGCAGTACTTC.

The chain combines TRBV29-1 with TRBJ2-5, with 7 positions matching TRBD1. V lost 4 bases to trimming and J lost 2 bases; unmatched junction nucleotides: 16. Germline CDR1 is SQVTM and CDR2 is ANQGSEA. This CDR3 region has 17 residues. CDR3 region: CSVGNHGGGQTQETQYF. CDR3 nucleotides: TGCAGCGTTGGGAACCACGGTGGGGGACAGACACAAGAGACCCAGTACTTC. Full variable domain (rest looked up from reference TRBV29-1 and TRBJ2-5): SAVISQKPSRDICQRGTSLTIQCQVDSQVTMMFWYRQQPGQSLTLIATANQGSEATYESGFVIDKFPISRPNLTFSTLTVSNMSPEDSSIYLCSVGNHGGGQTQETQYFGPGTRLLVL.

V usage is TRBV5-6 and J usage is TRBJ1-1; 7 bases align to TRBD1. CDR3 length equals 13 residues. The trim removed 5 bases at V and 5 bases at J, leaving 6 bases unmatched. CDR1 SGHDT and CDR2 YYEEEE come from the germline V gene. This chain's CDR3 is CASRLQGRTEAFF. For the CDR3, the DNA is TGTGCCAGCAGGCTACAGGGGAGGACTGAAGCTTTCTTT.

This chain links TRBV2 with TRBJ1-1; TRBD1 is a possible D gene (6 bases). The germline V gene encodes CDR1 SNHLY and CDR2 FYNNEI. V was shortened by 8 bases and J by 1 base, with 14 bases between the two germline ends. This CDR3 region has 14 residues. The CDR3 loop is CASGFRGRNTEAFF. DNA for the CDR3: TGTGCCAGCGGCTTCAGGGGCCGGAACACTGAAGCTTTCTTT.

The chain uses TRBV11-2 and TRBJ2-1; 7 bases fit TRBD1. The CDR3 loop spans 17 amino acids. V lost 3 bases, J lost 0 bases, and 8 bases stayed unmatched. The V gene's germline CDR1 is SGHAT and CDR2 FQNNGV. The CDR3 DNA follows: TGTGCCAGCAGCTTTAGTCTAGGGGACAGCTCCTACAATGAGCAGTTCTTC. This sequence encodes CASSFSLGDSSYNEQFF.

The chain is built from TRBV19 and TRBJ1-1; no clear D. The V end was cut by 5 bases, the J end by 7 bases, with 8 bases between. Germline V lookup: CDR1 LNHDA, CDR2 SQIVND (reference sequence). The CDR3 runs to 11 residues. CDR3 amino acids: CASSLGVEAFF. The CDR3 nucleotides are TGTGCCAGTAGTCTGGGAGTTGAAGCTTTCTTT.

This chain uses TRBV19 with TRBJ1-4; D unclear. Germline-derived CDR1 and CDR2 are LNHDA and SQIVND (reference sequence). Trimming stripped 6 bases from V and 7 bases from J, with 15 bases between. The CDR3 has 14 residues. The DNA of the CDR3 is TGTGCCAGTAGCCCGTCCGGGGTTGGTGAAAAACTGTTTTTT. Amino acids: CASSPSGVGEKLFF.

The chain is built from TRBV2 and TRBJ1-4; D is unresolved. Germline CDR1 is SNHLY and CDR2 is FYNNEI. V was trimmed by 2 bases and J by 5 bases, leaving 6 bases between them. The CDR3 covers 13 residues. CDR3 in amino acids: CASSEPGNEKLFF. As DNA, the CDR3 is TGTGCCAGCAGTGAACCCGGGAATGAAAAACTGTTTTTT.

This chain links TRBV12-5 with TRBJ2-5, with TRBD2 matching over 7 bases. Unmatched junction bases numbered 6, after V lost 0 bases and J lost 5 bases. CDR1 is LGHNT and CDR2 is FRNRAP in the germline V gene. The CDR3 contains 15 residues. The CDR3 DNA is TGTGCTAGTGGTTTGGTACCGGGACTACGGGAGACCCAGTACTTC. Translation: CASGLVPGLRETQYF.

The rearrangement joins TRBV5-1 to TRBJ1-3; possibly TRBD1 for D (5 bases). Trimming shortened V by 0 bases and J by 8 bases, and 6 bases separated the two germline ends. The germline V gene encodes CDR1 SGHRS and CDR2 YFSETQ. The CDR3 contains 12 residues. CDR3 nucleotide sequence: TGCGCCAGCAGCTTGGTAGGGGACACCATATATTTT. This sequence encodes CASSLVGDTIYF.

The chain is built from TRBV3-1 (or the pseudogene TRBV3-2) and TRBJ2-2, with D possibly being TRBD2 (5 bases). CDR3 length: 18 residues. V gave up 2 bases and J gave up 3 bases, with 19 bases separating them. Germline V CDR1 and CDR2: LGHDT, YNNKEL (reference sequence). CDR3 in amino acids: CASSQLRSGVGDTGELFF. DNA for the CDR3: TGTGCCAGCAGCCAATTGCGGTCCGGGGTCGGCGACACCGGGGAGCTGTTTTTT.

The chain has TRBV7-2 and TRBJ2-7; the match to TRBD2 covers 13 bases. The J segment lost 1 base and the V segment lost 5 bases, leaving 5 bases of the junction unmatched. Germline V CDR1 and CDR2: SGHTA, FQGNSA. The CDR3 is 16 residues long. CDR3 in amino acids: CASSPGLAGPSYEQYF. The DNA of the CDR3 is TGTGCCAGCAGCCCGGGACTAGCGGGACCGTCCTACGAGCAGTACTTC.

This clone turned up a few times. This rearrangement joins TRBV30 to TRBJ1-6, with unresolved D. The germline CDR1 and CDR2 sequences are GTSNPN and SVGIG (reference sequence). V was clipped by 2 bases and J by 13 bases, with 12 bases between them. CDR3 size: 12 residues. CDR3 loop: CAWSPTGVPLHF. The CDR3 DNA follows: TGTGCCTGGAGTCCAACCGGAGTTCCCCTCCACTTT.

The V gene is TRBV6-5, the J gene TRBJ1-5, with D perhaps TRBD1 (5 bases). Germline V CDR1 and CDR2: MNHEY, SVGAGI. The CDR3 runs to 15 residues. V gave up 5 bases and J gave up 6 bases, with 17 bases separating them. For the CDR3, the DNA is TGTGCCAGCAGTCCAACAGGCATCGTCACTCAGCCCCAGCATTTT. Its translation: CASSPTGIVTQPQHF.

V usage is TRBV5-1 and J usage is TRBJ1-3; 9 bases line up with TRBD1. After removal of 2 bases from V and 0 bases from J, the junction contained 15 bases not matched to a gene. This CDR3 has 20 residues. Germline CDR1 SGHRS, CDR2 YFSETQ. As DNA, the CDR3 is TGCGCCAGCAGCTTCCGGGACAGGGCTCCCACGGGCCTCTCTGGAAACACCATATATTTT. Encoded protein: CASSFRDRAPTGLSGNTIYF.

CDR3 in DNA: TGCGCCAGCAGCCAAGATTCGGGAAGGAAGTACTTC. As protein: CASSQDSGRKYF. The V call is TRBV4-1, the J call TRBJ2-7; D might be TRBD2 (5 bases). The CDR3 has 12 amino acids. Per germline, CDR1 MGHRA and CDR2 YSYEKL. V was shortened by 0 bases and J by 11 bases, with 11 bases between the two germline ends.

This chain uses TRBV19 with TRBJ1-1; 7 bases map to TRBD1. The CDR3 runs to 15 residues. Unmatched junction bases numbered 8, after V lost 6 bases and J lost 1 base. CDR1 is LNHDA and CDR2 is SQIVND in the germline V gene (reference sequence). For the CDR3, the DNA is TGTGCCAGTAGAACTCAGACAGGGTGGAACACTGAAGCTTTCTTT. It codes for CASRTQTGWNTEAFF.

The chain couples TRBV20-1 to TRBJ2-1; TRBD1 is a possible D gene (6 bases). Germline V gene lookup returns CDR1 DFQATT and CDR2 SNEGSKA (reference sequence). V dropped 3 bases and J dropped 8 bases, with 23 bases sitting between them. The CDR3 is 16 amino acids. The CDR3 here is CSASIGQIGLVDEQFF. CDR3 nucleotides: TGCAGTGCTAGTATAGGACAGATAGGGTTAGTAGATGAGCAGTTCTTC.

This sequence joins TRBV11-2 and TRBJ2-1; D is uncertain. Germline CDR1 SGHAT, CDR2 FQNNGV. Trimming pared 4 bases from V and 8 bases from J, leaving 9 bases between. The CDR3 loop spans 12 amino acids. The CDR3 protein is CASSSNPYEQFF. The CDR3 nucleotides read TGTGCCAGCAGCTCTAACCCTTATGAGCAGTTCTTC.

The rearrangement links TRBV5-1 to TRBJ2-1; 7 nucleotides line up with TRBD1. CDR1 and CDR2 from the germline V gene are SGHRS and YFSETQ. With 4 bases clipped from V and 1 base from J, the junction kept 8 bases outside the gene matches. The CDR3 runs 16 residues. CDR3 region: CASSPRGGGSYNEQFF. In DNA form, the CDR3 reads TGCGCCAGCAGCCCGAGAGGGGGCGGGTCCTACAATGAGCAGTTCTTC.

V is TRBV5-1 and J is TRBJ2-7; 8 nucleotides agree with TRBD2. With V trimmed by 4 bases and J by 3 bases, 3 bases remained unmatched. Germline CDR1 reads SGHRS; CDR2 reads YFSETQ. The CDR3 loop spans 13 amino acids. In DNA form, the CDR3 reads TGCGCCAGCAGCGGCGGGGGGTTCTACGAGCAGTACTTC. As protein: CASSGGGFYEQYF.

The gene calls are TRBV7-2 and TRBJ2-5; D remains ambiguous. The V end was cut by 5 bases, the J end by 2 bases, with 15 bases between. The CDR3 length is 15 residues. The V gene's germline CDR1 is SGHTA and CDR2 FQGNSA. CDR3 in DNA: TGTGCCAGCAGCAGAAGCCTCGGGTCTCAAGAGACCCAGTACTTC. Translating it yields CASSRSLGSQETQYF. Filled out from reference TRBV7-2 and TRBJ2-5, the complete variable domain reads GAGVSQSPSNKVTEKGKDVELRCDPISGHTALYWYRQSLGQGLEFLIYFQGNSAPDKSGLPSDRFSAERTGGSVSTLTIQRTQQEDSAVYLCASSRSLGSQETQYFGPGTRLLVL.

The gene calls are TRBV3-1 (or the pseudogene TRBV3-2) and TRBJ2-3; D is possibly TRBD1 (5 bases). Trimming took 1 base from V and 2 from J, leaving 10 bases between them. This CDR3 region has 15 residues. In germline, CDR1 is LGHDT, CDR2 YNNKEL (reference sequence). This CDR3 is CASSQGGQATDTQYF. In DNA, the CDR3 is TGTGCCAGCAGCCAAGGTGGACAAGCCACAGATACGCAGTATTTT.

The rearrangement joins TRBV10-3 to TRBJ2-1; TRBD1 agrees at 7 bases. This CDR3 is 15 amino acids long. V was clipped by 2 bases and J by 5 bases; unmatched bases: 6. CDR1 is ENHRY, CDR2 SYGVKD, per germline. The CDR3 DNA reads as TGTGCCATCAGTGAGCCGGGACAGCAAAACAATGAGCAGTTCTTC. Translating it yields CAISEPGQQNNEQFF.

This clone was detected a few times. The chain carries TRBV24-1 and TRBJ2-1; D may be TRBD1 (6 bases). This CDR3 comprises 18 residues. Germline V gene sequence: CDR1 KGHDR, CDR2 SFDVKD. The V and J ends lost 4 bases and 2 bases respectively, with 20 bases between them. The CDR3 DNA reads TGTGCCACCAGTGACCCATCAATTGAACAGGGTGCCTACAATGAGCAGTTCTTC. Protein product: CATSDPSIEQGAYNEQFF.

The V call is TRBV5-1, the J call TRBJ2-5; 12 bases fit TRBD1. CDR1 is SGHRS, CDR2 YFSETQ, per germline. V lost 1 base to trimming and J lost 5 bases; unmatched junction nucleotides: 6. This CDR3 is 16 amino acids long. DNA for the CDR3: TGCGCCAGCAGCTTGTGGGGACAGGGGGCTGGGGAGACCCAGTACTTC. Translated, it gives CASSLWGQGAGETQYF. Combining the CDR3 with reference TRBV5-1 and TRBJ2-5 gives the whole variable domain KAGVTQTPRYLIKTRGQQVTLSCSPISGHRSVSWYQQTPGQGLQFLFEYFSETQRNKGNFPGRFSGRQFSNSRSEMNVSTLELGDSALYLCASSLWGQGAGETQYFGPGTRLLVL.

For the CDR3, the DNA is TGTGCCAGCAGTTACTCGACGGAGAACGAGCAGTACTTC. Protein sequence: CASSYSTENEQYF. The V call is TRBV6-5, the J call TRBJ2-7; D remains unclear. Trimming left V 0 bases short and J 5 bases short, with 8 bases between. CDR1 MNHEY and CDR2 SVGAGI come from the germline V gene. The CDR3 loop spans 13 amino acids.

This clone was observed a single time. The rearrangement uses TRBV19 and TRBJ1-6; possible D gene TRBD1, 6 bases. CDR1 is LNHDA and CDR2 is SQIVND in the germline V gene (reference sequence). The CDR3 is 13 amino acids. V dropped 3 bases and J dropped 14 bases, with 14 bases sitting between them. The CDR3 DNA sequence: TGTGCCAGTAGTATTGGTGGACCAGGGGCCCTCCACTTT. Its translation: CASSIGGPGALHF.

The chain is built from TRBV6-2 or TRBV6-3 and TRBJ2-5; 9 bases map to TRBD2. This CDR3 has 15 amino acids. J was trimmed by 5 bases and V by 6 bases; bases with no gene match: 10. Germline V CDR1 and CDR2: MNHEY, SVGEGT. CDR3 nucleotides: TGTGCCAGCAGCCCGGGACTAGCCCGACGGGAGACCCAGTACTTC. Translation: CASSPGLARRETQYF.

The rearrangement uses TRBV5-5 and TRBJ1-4; D remains unclear. CDR3 length equals 13 residues. In germline, CDR1 is SGHKS, CDR2 YYEKEE (reference sequence). V was trimmed by 10 bases and J by 4 bases, leaving 14 bases between them. The DNA for the CDR3 is TGTGCCTTCGGAGGGAGGTATAATGAAAAACTGTTTTTT. This sequence encodes CAFGGRYNEKLFF.